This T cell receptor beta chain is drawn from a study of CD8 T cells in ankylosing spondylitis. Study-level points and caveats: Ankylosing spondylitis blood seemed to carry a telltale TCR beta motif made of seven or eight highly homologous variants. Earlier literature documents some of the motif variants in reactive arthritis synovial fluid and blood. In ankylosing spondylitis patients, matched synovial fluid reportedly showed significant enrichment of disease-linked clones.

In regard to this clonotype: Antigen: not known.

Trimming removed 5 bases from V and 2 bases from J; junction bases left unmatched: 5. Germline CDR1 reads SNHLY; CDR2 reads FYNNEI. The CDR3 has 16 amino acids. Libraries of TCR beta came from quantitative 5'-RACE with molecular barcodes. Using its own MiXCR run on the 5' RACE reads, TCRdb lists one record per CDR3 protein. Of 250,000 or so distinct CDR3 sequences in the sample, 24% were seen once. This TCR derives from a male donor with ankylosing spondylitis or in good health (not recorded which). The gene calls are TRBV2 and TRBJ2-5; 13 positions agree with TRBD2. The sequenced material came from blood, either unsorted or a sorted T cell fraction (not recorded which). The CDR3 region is CASSRLAGGLQETQYF. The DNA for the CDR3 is TGTGCCAGCAGTAGACTAGCGGGGGGACTTCAAGAGACCCAGTACTTC.